This T cell receptor (beta chain) was observed in a study of early T cells in non-severe SARS-CoV-2 infection (dated by TCRdb to about 2021). For the wider study: Bulk RNA from unsorted whole blood was used for TCR sequencing, so alpha and beta chains could not be paired.

Set within a cohort of healthcare workers in London, UK, this nested case-control study involved weekly PCR testing of nasopharyngeal swabs along with blood sampling. Between 23 and 31 March 2020, the week of the UK lockdown, healthcare workers were enrolled and then followed up weekly for as long as 16 weeks. This clonotype was seen a few times. The specificity of this receptor is unknown. Qualities for individual bases were not recorded, and no much larger clone is one base off. Including cysteine and phenylalanine, the CDR3 has 12 amino acids. This entry keeps only the CDR3 DNA: 36 bases, framed from base 1. V is shortened by 8 bases, J by 9 bases, and the region joining them spans 13 bases. Per the germline V gene, MNHEY is the CDR1 and SVGAGI is the CDR2. The library was generated by 5' RACE. For sequencing, a NextSeq 500 was employed. To correct for sequencing error and PCR bias, the TCR library protocol tagged individual cDNA molecules with unique molecular identifiers. TCR alpha and beta chains were both sequenced, and the abundances of alpha and beta sequences in each sample were closely correlated with each other. Per the source publication's procedure: Decombinator V4 was used to perform V gene, J gene and CDR3 annotation of TCR sequences. Expanded TCRs were defined as changing significantly between any two time points under a Poisson model with p below 0.0001. TCR abundances were normalised to the total number of TCRs sequenced per sample and expressed as counts per million. MAIT TCRs were defined by TRAV1-2 paired with TRAJ12, TRAJ20 or TRAJ33, and iNKT TCRs by TRAV10 paired with TRAJ18. A search of VDJdb, accessed on 1 November 2021, was run for TCRs annotated to CMV, EBV and SARS-CoV-2, with TCRs annotated for multiple antigens excluded. TCRdb ran its own pipeline on the public reads, namely fastp trimming at Q25 and MiXCR clone calling, and kept in-frame beta chains. Duplicate CDR3 protein sequences are folded into a single record with the most common DNA and genes. The V and J calls, along with clone size, are taken from TCRdb and not from the paper's own processing. The sample data list tens of thousands of distinct CDR3 sequences, and about a tenth of these were observed just once. The ten largest clones take up around 6.6% of the sample.

The full study reports these points: VDJdb matching was skewed toward anti-spike CD8 responses, so virus-specific expansions were likely underestimated and private and CD4 specificities were missed.

The rearranged chain carries TRBV6-5 and TRBJ2-2; perhaps TRBD1 is the D gene, with 6 bases matching. This TCR came from an adult who was a healthcare worker with PCR-confirmed SARS-CoV-2 infection or an uninfected control (not recorded which). Sample: whole blood. The nucleotides are TGTGCCAGCTTAAACCGGGACAGGGAGCTGTTTTTT. The translation is CASLNRDRELFF.